These T cell receptor beta chains were read from a single sample in a study of cytomegalovirus exposure and HLA in healthy donors. Clones were read by immunoSEQ multiplex PCR, and TCRdb kept only the in-frame ones, dropping some. Of fewer than 140,000 clones in the sample, 70% to 80% are singletons; the top ten hold approximately 3.6%. The sequenced material came from PBMCs. The receptors come from a man between 60 and 75 years old in good health and CMV-seronegative. CDR3s include the opening cysteine and the closing phenylalanine or tryptophan. The order of the fields is J gene, V gene, D gene, clone size, CDR3 protein, CDR3 DNA. The D gene is left open where the match is weak. Not all rows give a size; the values are once, few, many and, for expanded clones, a class.

J: TRBJ1-5; V: TRBV19; D: NA; size: NA; CDR3: CASRRDAGYQPQHF; DNA: TGTGCCAGTAGGCGGGACGCCGGGTATCAGCCCCAGCATTTT
J: TRBJ2-3; V: TRBV18; D: TRBD2; size: NA; CDR3: CASSPQTSGGSSTDTQYF; DNA: TGTGCCAGCTCACCACAAACTAGCGGGGGGTCTAGCACAGATACGCAGTATTTT
J: TRBJ2-3; V: TRBV7-9; D: NA; size: NA; CDR3: CASSLPPDTQYF; DNA: TGTGCCAGCAGCCTTCCCCCAGATACGCAGTATTTT
J: TRBJ1-2; V: TRBV5-6; D: TRBD1; size: NA; CDR3: CASSSQGANYGYTF; DNA: TGTGCCAGCAGCTCCCAGGGGGCCAACTATGGCTACACCTTC
J: TRBJ2-3; V: TRBV27; D: TRBD2; size: NA; CDR3: CASSLLSPERGATDTQYF; DNA: TGTGCCAGCAGTTTACTCTCCCCGGAGCGGGGGGCAACAGATACGCAGTATTTT
J: TRBJ2-2; V: TRBV28; D: NA; size: NA; CDR3: CATLGQTGELFF; DNA: TGTGCCACCCTTGGACAGACCGGGGAGCTGTTTTTT
J: TRBJ2-1; V: TRBV5-8; D: NA; size: NA; CDR3: CASSLGASTYNEQFF; DNA: TGTGCCAGCAGCTTGGGGGCCAGTACCTACAATGAGCAGTTCTTC
J: TRBJ2-5; V: TRBV5-1; D: NA; size: NA; CDR3: CASSLAGRELETQYF; DNA: TGCGCCAGCAGCTTGGCCGGAAGGGAGTTGGAGACCCAGTACTTC
J: TRBJ1-5; V: TRBV4-1; D: TRBD1; size: NA; CDR3: CASSQDGGTGSKQPQHF; DNA: TGCGCCAGCAGCCAAGATGGGGGGACAGGGTCCAAGCAGCCCCAGCATTTT
J: TRBJ2-3; V: TRBV9; D: NA; size: few; CDR3: CASSVDTSTDTQYF; DNA: TGTGCCAGCAGCGTAGATACTAGCACAGATACGCAGTATTTT
J: TRBJ1-2; V: TRBV7-3; D: NA; size: once; CDR3: CASSFEPGGGLGYGYTF; DNA: TGTGCCAGCAGCTTCGAACCGGGAGGGGGTTTGGGCTATGGCTACACCTTC
J: TRBJ2-7; V: TRBV9; D: TRBD1; size: NA; CDR3: CASSTGQGALEQYF; DNA: TGTGCCAGCAGCACCGGACAGGGGGCGCTTGAGCAGTACTTC
J: TRBJ1-5; V: TRBV2; D: TRBD1; size: NA; CDR3: CASSSGTGKSWQPQHF; DNA: TGTGCCAGCAGTTCCGGGACAGGGAAAAGTTGGCAGCCCCAGCATTTT
J: TRBJ1-2; V: TRBV5-8; D: NA; size: NA; CDR3: CASGQGIVYGYTF; DNA: TGTGCCAGCGGGCAGGGGATTGTCTATGGCTACACCTTC
J: TRBJ2-5; V: TRBV18; D: NA; size: NA; CDR3: CASSPQNGGQETQYF; DNA: TGTGCCAGCTCACCACAGAACGGAGGCCAAGAGACCCAGTACTTC
J: TRBJ2-6; V: TRBV25-1; D: TRBD1; size: NA; CDR3: CASSEWAGGAGANVLTF; DNA: TGTGCCAGCAGTGAATGGGCAGGGGGCGCTGGGGCCAACGTCCTGACTTTC
J: TRBJ2-4; V: TRBV7-8; D: TRBD1; size: NA; CDR3: CASSLAGQGGKNIQYF; DNA: TGTGCCAGCAGCTTAGCAGGACAGGGCGGCAAAAACATTCAGTACTTC
J: TRBJ1-4; V: TRBV11-2; D: NA; size: NA; CDR3: CASSLVPGRLRGEKLFF; DNA: TGTGCCAGCAGCTTAGTGCCTGGACGGCTGCGGGGTGAAAAACTGTTTTTT
J: TRBJ2-5; V: TRBV7-6; D: TRBD2; size: NA; CDR3: CASSTLSSRGVFETQYF; DNA: TGTGCCAGCAGCACTCTTTCCAGCCGGGGGGTGTTCGAGACCCAGTACTTC
J: TRBJ1-4; V: TRBV5-1; D: TRBD1; size: once; CDR3: CASSLGQGRTEKLFF; DNA: TGCGCCAGCAGCTTAGGACAGGGGAGAACTGAAAAACTGTTTTTT
J: TRBJ1-5; V: TRBV18; D: TRBD1; size: NA; CDR3: CASSPNRGPQHF; DNA: TGTGCCAGCTCACCGAACAGGGGTCCCCAGCATTTT
J: TRBJ1-2; V: TRBV4-1; D: NA; size: NA; CDR3: CASSPNFVGDGYTF; DNA: TGCGCCAGCAGCCCGAACTTTGTGGGAGATGGCTACACCTTC
J: TRBJ2-1; V: TRBV7-2; D: NA; size: NA; CDR3: CASSSDVSGNEQFF; DNA: TGTGCCAGCAGCAGTGATGTTTCAGGCAATGAGCAGTTCTTC